The TCR beta chain under discussion was sequenced for a study of blood T cell repertoires in COVID-19. The table lists this clone with a count of one. The CDR3 spans 13 residues. CDR1 SEHNR and CDR2 FQNEAQ come from the germline V gene (reference sequence). Only in-frame clones appear in the TCRdb table, and some are missing; sequencing was by immunoSEQ multiplex PCR. The sample yields roughly 260,000 clones, about 91% seen once. The receptor was isolated from a person aged 18 to 30 with COVID-19, enrolled during active disease. This chain joins TRBV7-9 and TRBJ2-5; the D gene is possibly TRBD1 (6 bases). Material for sequencing was peripheral blood. CDR3 bases: TGTGCTGGGGCTAGGGGGTCATCAGAGACCCAGTACTTC. It specifies CAGARGSSETQYF.